The present entry profiles one T cell receptor (beta chain) with its context. The data originate from a study of CD8+ T cells in alopecia areata. The treatment: oral pan-JAK inhibitor, 5-10 mg twice daily. Extracted RNA was reverse transcribed into cDNA, the sequencing template. Only in-frame clones appear in the TCRdb table, and some are missing; sequencing was by immunoSEQ multiplex PCR. The repertoire holds approximately 180,000 clones, with around three fifths as singletons. The V and J ends lost 5 bases and 3 bases respectively, with 10 bases between them. CDR3 size: 12 residues. CDR1 and CDR2 from the germline V gene are SQVTM and ANQGSEA.

The sequence was obtained from a human donor with alopecia areata. The chain has TRBV29-1 and TRBJ1-1; D not certain. Sequences were derived from CD4+ T cells sorted from blood, sampled between weeks 49 and 50, from a patient treated with tofacitinib. Written as DNA, the CDR3 is TGCAGCGTTTTGATCGCACACACTGAAGCTTTCTTT. This gives the protein CSVLIAHTEAFF. Full variable domain (outside the CDR3, taken from reference TRBV29-1 and TRBJ1-1): SAVISQKPSRDICQRGTSLTIQCQVDSQVTMMFWYRQQPGQSLTLIATANQGSEATYESGFVIDKFPISRPNLTFSTLTVSNMSPEDSSIYLCSVLIAHTEAFFGQGTRLTVV.